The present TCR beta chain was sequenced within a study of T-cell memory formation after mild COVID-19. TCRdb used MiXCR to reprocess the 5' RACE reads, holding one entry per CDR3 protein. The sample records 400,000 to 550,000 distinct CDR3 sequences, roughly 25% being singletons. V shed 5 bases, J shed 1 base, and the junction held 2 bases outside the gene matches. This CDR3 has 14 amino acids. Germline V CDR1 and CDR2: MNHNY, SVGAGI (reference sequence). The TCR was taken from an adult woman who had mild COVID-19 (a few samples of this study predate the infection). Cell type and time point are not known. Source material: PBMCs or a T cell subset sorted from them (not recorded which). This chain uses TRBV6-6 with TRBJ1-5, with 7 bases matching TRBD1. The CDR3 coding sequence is TGTGCCAGCAGTCGACAGGGAAGCAATCAGCCCCAGCATTTT. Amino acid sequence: CASSRQGSNQPQHF.